These T cell receptor beta chains were read from a single sample in a study of regulatory T cells in long-lasting Graves disease. MiXCR was run by TCRdb on the multiplex PCR reads, yielding one entry per CDR3 protein. This sample has a few hundred thousand distinct CDR3 sequences, with 23% found just once. The sample was peripheral blood mononuclear cells (PBMCs), taken when the disease was refractory, from a patient treated with antithyroid drugs. The receptors shown here come from a female donor with Graves disease. Each CDR3 is given with its conserved first and last residue.

V: TRBV2
J: TRBJ2-2
CDR3: CASSGQGTGELFF

V: TRBV10-3
J: TRBJ2-7
CDR3: CAISESRGLAGTYEQYF

V: TRBV2
J: TRBJ2-2
CDR3: CASRVAVIGELFF

V: TRBV6-1
J: TRBJ2-7
CDR3: CASRTGTSGKNYEQYF

V: TRBV6-1
J: TRBJ2-3
CDR3: CASGDPGLGPDTQYF

V: TRBV5-1
J: TRBJ1-1
CDR3: CASSRPGNTEAFF

V: TRBV28
J: TRBJ2-2
CDR3: CASSHSGTSGRFFTGELFF

V: TRBV4-1
J: TRBJ1-2
CDR3: CASSQDHQLGGYTF

V: TRBV7-2
J: TRBJ1-1
CDR3: CASSDNRGVTEAFF

V: TRBV12-3/TRBV12-4
J: TRBJ2-3
CDR3: CASSFDSAGTDTQYF

V: TRBV27
J: TRBJ1-2
CDR3: CASSLRGRGYGYTF

V: TRBV5-1
J: TRBJ2-7
CDR3: CASSGQGSFIDEQYF

V: TRBV28
J: TRBJ1-1
CDR3: CASAEQNTEAFF